What follows are 16 T cell receptor beta chains derived from one specimen sequenced in a study of human T cells and chemical hapten exposure. TCRdb recomputed calls from the RACE reads with MiXCR, one row per CDR3 protein. The repertoire includes fewer than 60,000 distinct CDR3 sequences, less than 9.5% of them detected once, and 4% to 5.5% sits in the top ten. Time point given: patch test 1, 2 weeks after DPC sensitization. Treatment denoted: therapeutic diphenylcyclopropenone sensitization with weekly scalp DPC. The starting material was whole blood, obtained in connection with sensitization to the hapten diphenylcyclopropenone (DPC). The receptors derive from a woman aged 45-65 years with alopecia areata. Some clones in this sample may be carry-over from other donors' samples.

The J gene is TRBJ2-7, the V gene TRBV5-6; 7 bases agree with TRBD1. Germline CDR1 and CDR2: SGHDT and YYEEEE. The CDR3 is made up of 14 amino acids. Trimming cost V 3 bases and J 3 bases; bases outside gene matches: 6. The CDR3 nucleotides read TGTGCCAGCAGCTCGGACAGGCAATTCTACGAGCAGTACTTC. The encoded protein is CASSSDRQFYEQYF.

This clonotype was observed at least ten times. This rearrangement joins TRBV6-5 to TRBJ1-3; TRBD1 is a possible D gene (6 bases). This CDR3 has 16 residues. The V end lost 3 bases, the J end lost 0 bases, and 12 bases lay between the germline ends. Germline CDR1 is MNHEY and CDR2 is SVGAGI. CDR3 coding DNA: TGTGCCAGCAGTTATACCTGGACAGTCTCTGGAAACACCATATATTTT. The encoded protein is CASSYTWTVSGNTIYF.

The table lists this clonotype with many counts. The CDR3: CASSQNHGNTEAFF. For the CDR3, the DNA is TGTGCCAGCAGCCAAAACCACGGGAATACTGAAGCTTTCTTT. The chain couples TRBV7-2 to TRBJ1-1; D not certain. V lost 5 bases and J lost 5, with 15 bases in between. Germline V CDR1 and CDR2: SGHTA, FQGNSA. This CDR3 spans 14 amino acids.

This clonotype showed up many times. The CDR3 region is CASSFGGRVVYEQYF. CDR3 DNA sequence: TGTGCCAGCAGCTTTGGCGGGAGGGTCGTTTACGAGCAGTACTTC. The V gene is TRBV11-2, the J gene TRBJ2-7; 9 positions agree with TRBD2. V shed 3 bases and J 4 bases; nucleotides not matched to a gene: 7. The CDR3 spans 15 residues. Germline V gives CDR1 SGHAT, CDR2 FQNNGV.

This clonotype was recorded a few times. V is TRBV5-1 and J is TRBJ2-7, with 11 bases fitting TRBD2. The V segment lost 0 bases and the J segment 5 bases; nucleotides outside the gene matches: 4. Germline CDR1 is SGHRS and CDR2 is YFSETQ. The CDR3 contains 15 residues. The CDR3: CASSLETSGIDEQYF. The DNA of the CDR3 is TGCGCCAGCAGCTTGGAGACTAGCGGGATTGACGAGCAGTACTTC.

There are many counts of this clonotype. The chain employs TRBV2 and TRBJ1-5; D is undetermined. The CDR3 has 14 residues. V lost 5 bases and J lost 0, with 8 bases in between. CDR1 SNHLY and CDR2 FYNNEI come from the germline V gene. The CDR3 loop is CASSPTYSNQPQHF. The CDR3 nucleotides read TGTGCCAGCAGTCCCACCTATAGCAATCAGCCCCAGCATTTT. The complete variable domain, with remaining parts taken from reference TRBV2 and TRBJ1-5, reads EPEVTQTPSHQVTQMGQEVILRCVPISNHLYFYWYRQILGQKVEFLVSFYNNEISEKSEIFDDQFSVERPDGSNFTLKIRSTKLEDSAMYFCASSPTYSNQPQHFGDGTRLSIL.

This clonotype was counted at least ten times. The rearrangement links TRBV3-1 to TRBJ1-2; no firm D call. The germline V and J ends were trimmed by 1 base and 4 bases, with 10 bases remaining between them. The CDR3 extends over 14 amino acids. Germline V gene data show CDR1 as LGHDT and CDR2 as YNNKEL (reference sequence). CDR3 region: CASSQAVLSYGYTF. The CDR3, as DNA: TGTGCCAGCAGCCAAGCGGTGTTGAGCTATGGCTACACCTTC.

At least ten counts were recorded for this clonotype. The rearrangement uses TRBV6-2 or TRBV6-3 and TRBJ1-2; D is unresolved. The CDR3 contains 12 residues. The germline V gene has CDR1 MNHEY and CDR2 SVGEGT. V was clipped by 0 bases and J by 8 bases, with 7 bases between them. This CDR3 reads CASSYSGYGYTF. For the CDR3, the DNA is TGTGCCAGCAGTTACTCAGGGTACGGCTACACCTTC.

This clonotype was seen ten or more times. This chain joins TRBV11-2 and TRBJ1-4; D not certain. Per the germline V gene, CDR1 is SGHAT and CDR2 is FQNNGV. Trimming left V 4 bases short and J 6 bases short, with 21 bases between. The CDR3 is made up of 17 amino acids. CDR3 in amino acids: CASSSLKVEGSDEKLFF. CDR3 nucleotide sequence: TGTGCCAGCAGCTCCCTAAAGGTGGAGGGTTCGGATGAAAAACTGTTTTTT.

By proportion, this clonotype is medium-sized. The chain couples TRBV7-6 to TRBJ2-5, with D tentatively TRBD1 (6 bases). V was clipped by 1 base and J by 1 base, with 16 bases between them. Germline V gene lookup returns CDR1 SGHVS and CDR2 FNYEAQ. This CDR3 comprises 17 residues. In DNA, the CDR3 is TGTGCCAGCAGCTTAGATGGGACACCGGGTCTCCAAGAGACCCAGTACTTC. Translated: CASSLDGTPGLQETQYF.

This clonotype is labeled as large (0.1 to 1%). The chain links TRBV3-1 to TRBJ2-1; D not certain. Germline-derived CDR1 and CDR2 are LGHDT and YNNKEL (reference sequence). V shed 1 base and J shed 9 bases, with 7 bases lying between them. The CDR3 contains 12 residues. This chain's CDR3 is CASSQAFGEQFF. Here the CDR3 DNA reads TGTGCCAGCAGCCAAGCCTTCGGTGAGCAGTTCTTC.

The V and J genes are TRBV7-9 and TRBJ2-7; D is ambiguous. Deletions cut 4 bases from V and 3 bases from J, with 10 bases between. Germline CDR1 and CDR2: SEHNR and FQNEAQ (reference sequence). There are 13 residues in the CDR3. CDR3: CASSSNWGYEQYF. As DNA, the CDR3 is TGTGCCAGCAGCTCCAATTGGGGCTACGAGCAGTACTTC.

This clonotype has more than one count but fewer than ten. The chain is built from TRBV7-2 and TRBJ2-2; the D is unclear. The CDR3 is 15 residues long. Germline CDR1 and CDR2: SGHTA and FQGNSA. Trimming shortened V by 1 base and J by 5 bases, and 11 bases separated the two germline ends. The CDR3 spells CASSLVLAGTGELFF. The CDR3 DNA reads as TGTGCCAGCAGCTTAGTACTGGCTGGGACCGGGGAGCTGTTTTTT.

The J gene is TRBJ2-7, the V gene TRBV20-1; D ambiguous. Trimming pared 5 bases from V and 0 bases from J, leaving 11 bases between. The CDR3 is made up of 13 amino acids. Per the germline V gene, CDR1 is DFQATT and CDR2 is SNEGSKA (reference sequence). The CDR3 loop reads CSAGSSHSYEQYF. CDR3 in DNA: TGCAGTGCTGGATCGAGTCACTCCTACGAGCAGTACTTC.

This clonotype was detected ten times or more. The genes are TRBV7-7 and TRBJ2-3, with 11 bases fitting TRBD1. The junction had 5 bases not matched to a gene; V was cut back by 4 bases and J by 2 bases. This CDR3 contains 16 residues. The germline V gene encodes CDR1 SSHAT and CDR2 FNYEAQ (reference sequence). The CDR3 DNA reads TGTGCCAGCAGCTCCGGACAGGGGGCACACACAGATACGCAGTATTTT. Translating gives CASSSGQGAHTDTQYF.

This clonotype turned up a few times. The gene calls are TRBV27 and TRBJ2-1, with 7 bases identical to TRBD2. The CDR3 length is 15 residues. Germline CDR1 is MNHEY and CDR2 is SMNVEV (reference sequence). V lost 2 bases to trimming and J lost 2 bases; unmatched junction nucleotides: 3. The CDR3 is CASSLTGGTYNEQFF. The CDR3 DNA follows: TGTGCCAGCAGTTTAACCGGGGGGACCTACAATGAGCAGTTCTTC.